The clone carrying this T cell receptor (beta chain) was recorded at least ten times. What it recognizes is unknown. The record originates from a study of post-analysis software for immune sequencing data. Study-level background: In terms of disease course, relapsing-remitting, secondary progressive and progressive-relapsing multiple sclerosis were included. The study's findings and limits: Analysis by F measure revealed that same-batch samples clustered strongly together.

Every TCR beta cDNA library bore unique molecular identifiers. T cells numbering about 0.85 to 11 million yielded cDNA molecules that totaled about 500,000. TCRdb recomputed calls from the PCR reads with MiXCR, one row per CDR3 protein. This sample has about 400,000 distinct CDR3 sequences; about a third occur once, and the top ten carry about an eighth. Sequencing was carried out using blood. This clonotype originated in a girl under 18 with multiple sclerosis.

CDR3 protein: CAGQGSGANVLTF. CDR3 DNA sequence: TGTGCCGGACAGGGGTCTGGGGCCAACGTCCTGACTTTC. The V gene is TRBV28, the J gene TRBJ2-6, with 9 bases fitting TRBD1. The length of the CDR3 is 13 residues. V was pared by 11 bases and J by 1 base, with 0 bases of the junction left unmatched. CDR1 and CDR2 (germline): MDHEN, SYDVKM.